This entry is about one T cell receptor beta chain. There is no known antigen for this receptor. No clone much larger than this one lies a single base away; base qualities are absent. The CDR3 regions of human TCRbeta chains were analyzed by immunosequencing. The source study handled its data this way. TCRs in the repertoires were matched against a reference library of SARS-CoV-2-specific TCRs that had been generated with the MIRA antigen-specificity platform. Breadth meant the fraction of unique TCRs that were SARS-CoV-2-associated, whereas depth meant the fraction of total T cells that were SARS-CoV-2-associated. Each spike-specific TCR was assigned to its reactive spike region and to a CD4 or CD8 class using the MIRA data. Log10-transformed breadth and depth values were compared by one-way ANOVA with Sidak's multiple comparisons tests. TCRdb's version of the immuneACCESS table is confined to in-frame rearrangements and falls short of the full clone set. An unresolved V gene accounts for under half of the shortfall where checked; the remainder is of unknown origin. D and trimming come from the DNA, and the V and J calls and clone size come from that table. The sample contains around 130,000 clones, 93% of them found a single time. The biggest ten clones account for 0.85% to 0.95% of the sample.

Read against the paper, the sample's time point label means: baseline before first vaccination. Vaccinee samples were obtained from the UK trials COV001 and COV002, which included a single-blind randomized controlled phase 2/3 trial of AZD1222 (ChAdOx1 nCoV-19) in healthy adults. Trial participant PBMC samples were collected at day 0 and day 28 after the second dose for TCRbeta chain sequencing. The data belong to a study of T cell responses to AZD1222 COVID-19 vaccine (dated by TCRdb to the early 2020s). For the study in its entirety: AZD1222 recipients with second doses at about 4 weeks or about 12 weeks were pooled, because spike-specific TCR depth and breadth did not differ between schedules. TCR sequencing covered 233 trial participants: 207 given two doses of AZD1222 and 26 given two doses of MenACWY control vaccine. Trial participants were enrolled by age into 18-55, 56-69 and 70-plus year subgroups, with approximately 150, 30 and 60 TCR-sequenced participants respectively.

The paper's findings and limits, for the study overall: A significant rise in spike-specific TCR breadth and depth was observed after two AZD1222 doses relative to day 0 and relative to MenACWY recipients. Reportedly, almost half of the unique spike-specific TCRs recognized epitopes lying outside the regions that are mutated in the B.1.351 and B.1.1.7 variants. Conclusions about previously exposed vaccinees are limited, since just 6 or 7 AZD1222 recipients were seropositive for SARS-CoV-2 at baseline. Participants were mostly white British, with more females than males. The authors suggested clonal diversity may have been underestimated. Because no samples from the day 14 peak response were available, repertoires could be characterized only after the peak T cell response. Vaccine-associated CD4 TCRs spanned the whole spike protein, with dominant responses in regions 160-218 and 743-854. In the small 56-69-year group, the increase in depth fell short of significance, most likely because of low power.

The germline V gene provides CDR1 KGHSH and CDR2 LQKENI. The cysteine opens and the phenylalanine closes a CDR3 of 13 amino acids. Only CDR3 DNA remains: 39 bases, in frame from the first base. V loses 2 bases, J loses 8 bases, and the germline ends lie 12 bases apart. Sequencing used peripheral blood, obtained on day 0 of AZD1222 vaccination. The clonotype originates from an adult in good health. The chain couples TRBV18 to TRBJ1-1; the D gene is perhaps TRBD1, from 6 matching bases. The sequenced DNA: TGTGCCAGCTCACCAACCTCCAGGGGAGAAGCTTTCTTT. It translates as CASSPTSRGEAFF.